This TCR beta chain comes out of a study of radiotherapy plus CTLA-4 blockade in lung cancer. Participants had chemo-refractory metastatic non-small-cell lung cancer and were treated with focal radiation plus ipilimumab CTLA-4 blockade. Clones were read by immunoSEQ multiplex PCR, and TCRdb kept only the in-frame ones, dropping some. The sample comprises about 110,000 clones, roughly 86% of which are singletons, and roughly 3.5% rests with the top ten. The V gene's germline CDR1 is SEHNR and CDR2 FQNEAQ (reference sequence). The CDR3 has 12 residues. V was shortened by 1 base and J by 12 bases, with 12 bases between the two germline ends.

The starting material was peripheral blood, obtained from a patient treated with radiotherapy plus ipilimumab. This clonotype was obtained from a human donor with non-small cell lung cancer that progressed on radiotherapy plus ipilimumab. Some clones in this sample may be carry-over from other donors' samples. The V and J genes are TRBV7-9 and TRBJ2-5; TRBD1 might be the D (5 bases). CDR3 region: CASSLDVAGKYF. The CDR3 coding sequence is TGTGCCAGCAGCTTAGACGTCGCAGGGAAGTACTTC.